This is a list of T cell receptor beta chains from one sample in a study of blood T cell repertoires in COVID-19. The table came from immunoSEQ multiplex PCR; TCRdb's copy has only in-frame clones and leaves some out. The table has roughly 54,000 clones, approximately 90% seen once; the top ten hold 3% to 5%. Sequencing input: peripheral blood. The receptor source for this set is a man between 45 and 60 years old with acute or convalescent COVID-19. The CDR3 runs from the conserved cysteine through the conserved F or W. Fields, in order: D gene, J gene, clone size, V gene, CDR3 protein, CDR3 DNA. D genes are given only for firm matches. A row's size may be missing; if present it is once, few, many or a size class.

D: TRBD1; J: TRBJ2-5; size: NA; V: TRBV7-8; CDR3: CASSRTGEETQYF; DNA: TGTGCCAGCAGCCGTACAGGGGAAGAGACCCAGTACTTC
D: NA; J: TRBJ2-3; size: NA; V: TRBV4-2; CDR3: CASSLSQGSSAQDTQYF; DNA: TGTGCCAGCAGCCTCTCACAGGGTAGTTCGGCCCAAGATACGCAGTATTTT
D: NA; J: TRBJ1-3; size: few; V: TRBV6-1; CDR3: CASSDISVLFSGNTIYF; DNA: TGTGCCAGCAGTGACATTAGCGTCTTATTCTCTGGAAACACCATATATTTT
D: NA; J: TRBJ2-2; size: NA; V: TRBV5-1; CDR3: CASSFLQENTGELFF; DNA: TGCGCCAGCAGCTTCTTACAGGAGAACACCGGGGAGCTGTTTTTT
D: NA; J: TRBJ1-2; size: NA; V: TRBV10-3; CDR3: CAISEGSWEDGYTF; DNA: TGTGCCATCAGTGAGGGCAGCTGGGAGGATGGCTACACCTTC
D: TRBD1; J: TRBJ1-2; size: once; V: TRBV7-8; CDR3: CASSLNGQETYGYTF; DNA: TGTGCCAGCAGCTTAAACGGACAGGAGACCTATGGCTACACCTTC
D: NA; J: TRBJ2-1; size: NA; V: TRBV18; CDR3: CASSPDFYNEQFF; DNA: TGTGCCAGCTCACCAGACTTCTACAATGAGCAGTTCTTC
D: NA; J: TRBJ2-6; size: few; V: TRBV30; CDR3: CAWRTHGANVLTF; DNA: TGTGCCTGGAGAACACATGGGGCCAACGTCCTGACTTTC
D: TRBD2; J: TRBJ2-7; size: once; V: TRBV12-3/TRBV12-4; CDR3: CASSLAGEQYF; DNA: TGTGCCAGCAGTCTAGCGGGAGAACAGTACTTC
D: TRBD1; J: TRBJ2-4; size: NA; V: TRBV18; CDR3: CASSEIQGAGNIQYF; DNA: TGTGCCAGCTCAGAGATACAGGGGGCCGGAAACATTCAGTACTTC
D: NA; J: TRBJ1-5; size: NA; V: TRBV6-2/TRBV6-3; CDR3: CASSYGEGSQPQHF; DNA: TGTGCCAGCAGTTACGGGGAGGGAAGTCAGCCCCAGCATTTT
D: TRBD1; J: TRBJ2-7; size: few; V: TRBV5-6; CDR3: CASSLDRGRYEQYF; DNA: TGTGCCAGCAGCTTGGACAGGGGGAGATACGAGCAGTACTTC
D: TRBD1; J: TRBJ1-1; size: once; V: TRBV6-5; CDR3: CASRFDRVNTEAFF; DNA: TGTGCCAGCAGGTTTGACAGGGTGAACACTGAAGCTTTCTTT
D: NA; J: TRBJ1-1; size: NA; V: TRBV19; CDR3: CASSKILDTEAFF; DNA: TGTGCCAGTAGCAAGATCCTAGATACTGAAGCTTTCTTT
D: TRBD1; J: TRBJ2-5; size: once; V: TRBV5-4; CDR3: CASRLGQQETQYF; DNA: TGTGCCAGCCGCTTGGGACAGCAAGAGACCCAGTACTTC
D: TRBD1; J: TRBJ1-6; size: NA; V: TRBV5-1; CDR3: CASSTGGNNSPLHF; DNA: TGCGCCAGCAGCACAGGGGGGAATAATTCACCCCTCCACTTT
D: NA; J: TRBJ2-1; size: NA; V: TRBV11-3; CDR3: CASSRGDEQFF; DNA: TGTGCCAGCAGCAGGGGCGATGAGCAGTTCTTC
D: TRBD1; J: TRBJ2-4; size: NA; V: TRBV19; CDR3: CASSSRDRGQAKNIQYF; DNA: TGTGCCAGTAGTAGCCGGGACAGGGGGCAGGCCAAAAACATTCAGTACTTC
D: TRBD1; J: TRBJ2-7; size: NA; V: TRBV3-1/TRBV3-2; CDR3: CASSQGAGGPYEQYF; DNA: TGTGCCAGCAGCCAAGGGGCAGGGGGCCCCTACGAGCAGTACTTC
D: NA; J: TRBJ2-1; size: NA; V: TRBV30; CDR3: CAWSRGQKSYNEQFF; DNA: TGTGCCTGGAGTCGAGGACAGAAGTCCTACAATGAGCAGTTCTTC
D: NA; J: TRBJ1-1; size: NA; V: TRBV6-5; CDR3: CASTTGLNTEAFF; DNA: TGTGCCAGCACTACAGGGTTGAACACTGAAGCTTTCTTT
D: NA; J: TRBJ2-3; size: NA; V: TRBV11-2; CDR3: CASSLDSQPSTDTQYF; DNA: TGTGCCAGCAGCTTAGATAGCCAACCTAGCACAGATACGCAGTATTTT
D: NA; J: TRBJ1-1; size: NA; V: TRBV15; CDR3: CATSRGGAFTEAFF; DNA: TGTGCCACCAGCAGAGGGGGCGCATTCACTGAAGCTTTCTTT
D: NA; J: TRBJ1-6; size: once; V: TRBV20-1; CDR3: CSASPRAQGYNSPLHF; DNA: TGCAGTGCTAGTCCACGTGCCCAGGGCTATAATTCACCCCTCCACTTT
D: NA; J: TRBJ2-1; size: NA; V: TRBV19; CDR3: CASTRRRGSSYNEQFF; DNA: TGTGCCAGTACCCGACGGAGAGGGAGCTCCTACAATGAGCAGTTCTTC
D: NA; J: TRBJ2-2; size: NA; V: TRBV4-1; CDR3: CASSQQGLRNTGELFF; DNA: TGCGCCAGCAGCCAACAGGGACTCAGGAACACCGGGGAGCTGTTTTTT
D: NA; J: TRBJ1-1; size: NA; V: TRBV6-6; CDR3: CATTPGVDTEAFF; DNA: TGTGCCACCACCCCAGGGGTCGACACTGAAGCTTTCTTT
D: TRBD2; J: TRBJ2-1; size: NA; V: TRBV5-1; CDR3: CASSAGTSGGVEQFF; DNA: TGCGCCAGCAGCGCTGGGACTAGCGGGGGCGTTGAGCAGTTCTTC
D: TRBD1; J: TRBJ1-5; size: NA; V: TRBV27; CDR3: CASSPRQGYQPQHF; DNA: TGTGCCAGCAGTCCTAGACAGGGGTATCAGCCCCAGCATTTT
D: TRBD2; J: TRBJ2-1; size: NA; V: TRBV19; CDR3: CASSIARLAGGGNEQFF; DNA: TGTGCCAGTAGTATAGCTCGACTAGCGGGAGGAGGCAATGAGCAGTTCTTC
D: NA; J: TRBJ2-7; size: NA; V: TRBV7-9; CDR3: CASSLPGTYEQYF; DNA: TGTGCCAGCAGCCTCCCGGGAACCTACGAGCAGTACTTC
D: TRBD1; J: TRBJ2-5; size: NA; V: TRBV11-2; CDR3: CASSLDRGYQETQYF; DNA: TGTGCCAGCAGCTTGGACAGGGGATACCAAGAGACCCAGTACTTC
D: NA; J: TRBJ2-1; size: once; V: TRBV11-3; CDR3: CASSPTGNSYNEQFF; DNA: TGTGCCAGCAGCCCAACCGGTAATTCCTACAATGAGCAGTTCTTC
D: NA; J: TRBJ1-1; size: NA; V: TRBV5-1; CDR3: CASSFRANTEAFF; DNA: TGCGCCAGCAGCTTCAGGGCGAACACTGAAGCTTTCTTT
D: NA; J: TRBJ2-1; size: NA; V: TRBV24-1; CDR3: CATSDWVSGQGQFF; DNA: TGTGCCACCAGTGATTGGGTGAGCGGGCAGGGCCAGTTCTTC
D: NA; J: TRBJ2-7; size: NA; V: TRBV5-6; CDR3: CASSSDNYEQYF; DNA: TGTGCCAGCAGCTCAGACAATTACGAGCAGTACTTC
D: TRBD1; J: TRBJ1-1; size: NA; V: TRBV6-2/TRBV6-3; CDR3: CASSYGFSRGRGQAFF; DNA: TGTGCCAGCAGTTACGGCTTTTCACGGGGCAGGGGGCAGGCTTTCTTT
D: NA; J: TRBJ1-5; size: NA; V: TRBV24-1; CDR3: CATSEASFNQPQHF; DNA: TGTGCCACCAGTGAAGCCTCCTTCAATCAGCCCCAGCATTTT
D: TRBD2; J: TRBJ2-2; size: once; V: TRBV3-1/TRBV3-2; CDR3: CASSQELVVKLAGEILGELFF; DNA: TGTGCCAGCAGCCAAGAGTTGGTTGTGAAGCTAGCGGGAGAAATTTTGGGGGAGCTGTTTTTT